This TCR beta chain is from a study of T cells after posttransplantation cyclophosphamide. Broader study findings: Skin or GI-infiltrating T cells shared few TRB sequences with blood. Donor CD8+ memory clones often dominated recipient blood repertoires at later times. After PTCy, TRB diversity resembled that of CNI/methotrexate controls.

The repertoire was sequenced with immunoSEQ multiplex PCR; TCRdb's copy has only in-frame clones and lacks some. This sample has 30,000 to 35,000 clones and no singletons, with about 4.9% in the ten largest. V lost 0 bases and J lost 4; bases outside the gene matches: 3. The CDR3 extends over 15 amino acids. Germline CDR1 reads MNHEY; CDR2 reads SVGEGT. This clone was recorded at least ten times. The antigen is not known. On the day of bone marrow donation, the related graft donor provided peripheral blood. This chain uses TRBV6-2 or TRBV6-3 with TRBJ2-3; 8 positions agree with TRBD2. The source is a woman aged 30 to 39 in good health and a related stem cell transplant donor. The sequenced sample was PBMCs. The CDR3 DNA reads as TGTGCCAGCAGTTACTCAGCGGGGGCCCCAGATACGCAGTATTTT. It encodes CASSYSAGAPDTQYF.